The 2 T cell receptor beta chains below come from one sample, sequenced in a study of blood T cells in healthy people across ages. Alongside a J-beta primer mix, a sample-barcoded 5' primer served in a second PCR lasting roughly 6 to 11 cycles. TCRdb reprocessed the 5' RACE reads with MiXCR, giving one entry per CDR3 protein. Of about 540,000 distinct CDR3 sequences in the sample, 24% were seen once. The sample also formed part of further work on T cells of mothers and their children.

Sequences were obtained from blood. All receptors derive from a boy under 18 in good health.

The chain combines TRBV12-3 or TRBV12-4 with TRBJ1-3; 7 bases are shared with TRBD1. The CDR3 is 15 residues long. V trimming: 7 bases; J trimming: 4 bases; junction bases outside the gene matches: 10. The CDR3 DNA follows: TGTGCCAGCACGGAGACAGGGTATCTCGGAAACACCATATATTTT. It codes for CASTETGYLGNTIYF.

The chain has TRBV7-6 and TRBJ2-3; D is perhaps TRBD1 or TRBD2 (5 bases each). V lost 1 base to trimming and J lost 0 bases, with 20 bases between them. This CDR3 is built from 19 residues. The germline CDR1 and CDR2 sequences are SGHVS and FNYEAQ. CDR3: CASSLVYFGGWLSTDTQYF. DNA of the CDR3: TGTGCCAGCAGCTTAGTTTATTTTGGGGGTTGGCTCAGCACAGATACGCAGTATTTT.